This T cell receptor beta chain was found in a study of T cell changes during pregnancy in multiple sclerosis. Produced via immunoSEQ multiplex PCR; TCRdb's table is partial and in-frame only. The sample lists 45,000 to 50,000 clones, roughly 94% occurring once. J was trimmed by 4 bases and V by 0 bases; bases with no gene match: 5. CDR1 and CDR2 from the germline V gene are LNHDA and SQIVND (reference sequence). This CDR3 comprises 15 residues. The material was CD8+ T cells from peripheral blood mononuclear cells, obtained before pregnancy. The TCR originated in a female donor with multiple sclerosis, enrolled in a pregnancy study. The chain uses TRBV19 and TRBJ1-2; 7 bases match TRBD1. DNA of the CDR3: TGTGCCAGTAGTATAGATGGGCGGACAGGCTATGGCTACACCTTC. Translating it yields CASSIDGRTGYGYTF.